The 3 T cell receptor beta chains below were found in one sample sequenced in a study of blood T cells in healthy people across ages. Then a second PCR, running roughly 7 to 11 cycles, was carried out with a sample-barcoded 5' primer and a J-beta primer mix. TCRdb used MiXCR to reprocess the 5' RACE reads, holding one entry per CDR3 protein. Among some 1,800,000 distinct CDR3 sequences listed, about 39% were seen once. The sample was blood. These receptors all come from a human donor in good health.

The V and J genes are TRBV29-1 and TRBJ1-2; D is ambiguous. Germline V lookup: CDR1 SQVTM, CDR2 ANQGSEA. The CDR3 consists of 12 residues. Trimming stripped 1 base from V and 8 bases from J, with 11 bases between. Written as DNA, the CDR3 is TGCAGCGTTGAAGGGGTCGATCGGGGCTACACCTTC. Encoded protein: CSVEGVDRGYTF.

Points on this clonotype: This may arise from a read error, as a much more abundant clone is one base away. The chain employs TRBV9 and TRBJ2-3, with no clear D. The CDR3 length is 12 residues. The germline V gene has CDR1 SGDLS and CDR2 YYNGEE. The CDR3 nucleotides are TGTGCCAGCAGCGTAAACACAGATACGCGGTATTTT. Its protein product is CASSVNTDTRYF.

This clonotype was seen ten or more times. A read error may produce the germline difference seen at one junction end. The rearrangement links TRBV5-1 to TRBJ2-3; D call uncertain. The CDR3 spans 14 residues. Per the germline V gene, CDR1 is SGHRS and CDR2 is YFSETQ. The chain's CDR3 is CASSSLSSTDTQYF. CDR3 coding DNA: TGTGCCAGCAGCTCCCTCTCTAGCACAGATACGCAGTATTTT.